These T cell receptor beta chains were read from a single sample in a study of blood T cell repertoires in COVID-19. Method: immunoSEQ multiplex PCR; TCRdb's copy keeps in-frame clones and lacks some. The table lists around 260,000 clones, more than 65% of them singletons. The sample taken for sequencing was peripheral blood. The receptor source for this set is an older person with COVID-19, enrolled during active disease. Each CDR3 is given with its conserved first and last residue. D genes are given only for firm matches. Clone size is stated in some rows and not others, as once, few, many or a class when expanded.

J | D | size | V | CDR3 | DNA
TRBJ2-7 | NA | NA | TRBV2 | CASRRGKGLPYEQYF | TGTGCCAGCAGGCGGGGAAAGGGACTTCCCTACGAGCAGTACTTC
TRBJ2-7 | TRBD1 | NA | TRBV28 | CASRVGGPGQIYEQYF | TGTGCCAGCAGGGTAGGGGGACCGGGACAGATCTACGAGCAGTACTTC
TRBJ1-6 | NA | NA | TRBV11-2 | CASSLDGEVRHFSSPLHF | TGTGCCAGCAGCTTAGACGGGGAGGTTCGACATTTTAGCTCACCCCTCCACTTT
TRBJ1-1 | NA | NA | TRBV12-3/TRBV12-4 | CASSPGRGAEAFF | TGTGCCAGCAGCCCAGGGCGTGGGGCTGAAGCTTTCTTT
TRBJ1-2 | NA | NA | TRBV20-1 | CSASSTVTNYGYTF | TGCAGTGCTAGTTCGACAGTTACTAACTATGGCTACACCTTC
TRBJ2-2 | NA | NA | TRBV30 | CAWRRDNGAGELFF | TGTGCCTGGAGACGGGACAACGGGGCCGGGGAGCTGTTTTTT
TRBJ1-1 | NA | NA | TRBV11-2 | CASSFQWSLNTEAFF | TGTGCCAGCAGCTTCCAGTGGAGTTTGAACACTGAAGCTTTCTTT
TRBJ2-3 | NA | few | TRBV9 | CASSVEGLPGRGASTDTQYF | TGTGCCAGCAGCGTAGAGGGCCTCCCCGGTCGGGGGGCTAGCACAGATACGCAGTATTTT
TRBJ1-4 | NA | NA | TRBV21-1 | CASRTAGIRSAGQKLFF | TGTGCCAGCAGGACAGCAGGGATTCGTTCGGCAGGCCAAAAACTGTTTTTT
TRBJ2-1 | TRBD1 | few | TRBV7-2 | CASGEGQGTYNEQFF | TGTGCCAGCGGGGAGGGACAGGGAACTTACAATGAGCAGTTCTTC
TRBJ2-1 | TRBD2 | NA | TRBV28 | CASSLAGGHEQFF | TGTGCCAGCAGTCTAGCGGGGGGCCATGAGCAGTTCTTC
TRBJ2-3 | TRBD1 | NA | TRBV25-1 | CASSPHPRDSLLTDTQYF | TGTGCCAGCAGTCCACACCCCCGGGACAGCCTTCTCACAGATACGCAGTATTTT
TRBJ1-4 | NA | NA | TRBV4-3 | CASSQGLEEKLFF | TGCGCCAGCAGCCAGGGGCTTGAGGAAAAACTGTTTTTT
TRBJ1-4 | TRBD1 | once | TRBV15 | CATSGSRRTGKSTNEKLFF | TGTGCCACCAGCGGCTCCCGTAGGACAGGGAAATCGACTAATGAAAAACTGTTTTTT
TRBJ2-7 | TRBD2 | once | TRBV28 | CASSVAGVYEQYF | TGTGCCAGCAGTGTCGCGGGGGTCTACGAGCAGTACTTC
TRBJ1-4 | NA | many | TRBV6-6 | CASSPLPSSREKLFF | TGTGCCAGCAGTCCCCTTCCGTCATCCAGGGAAAAACTGTTTTTT
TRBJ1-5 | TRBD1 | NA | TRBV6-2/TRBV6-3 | CASSAGTGGNQPQHF | TGTGCCAGCAGTGCCGGGACAGGGGGAAATCAGCCCCAGCATTTT
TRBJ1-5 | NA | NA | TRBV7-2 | CASSLLAQATKQPQHF | TGTGCCAGCAGCTTACTAGCCCAGGCAACGAAACAGCCCCAGCATTTT
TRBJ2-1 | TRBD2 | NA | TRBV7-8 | CASSPLPGTSGNEQFF | TGTGCCAGCAGCCCGCTCCCCGGGACTAGCGGTAATGAGCAGTTCTTC
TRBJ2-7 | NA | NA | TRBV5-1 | CASSVGEPGSYEQYF | TGCGCCAGCAGCGTTGGCGAGCCAGGGTCCTACGAGCAGTACTTC
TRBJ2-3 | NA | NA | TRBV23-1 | CASSQTAGVDTQYF | TGCGCCAGCAGTCAAACCGCAGGGGTCGATACGCAGTATTTT
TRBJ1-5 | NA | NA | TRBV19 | CASNLGRMAGQPQHF | TGTGCCAGTAATCTCGGCAGGATGGCGGGCCAGCCCCAGCATTTT
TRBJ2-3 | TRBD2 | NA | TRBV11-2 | CASSLVGGVDTQYF | TGTGCCAGCAGCTTAGTCGGGGGGGTTGATACGCAGTATTTT
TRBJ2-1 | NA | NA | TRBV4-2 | CASSQGGLGLDEQFF | TGTGCCAGCAGCCAAGGCGGGCTAGGCTTGGACGAGCAGTTCTTC
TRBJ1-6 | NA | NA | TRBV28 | CASLASRTGNSPLHF | TGTGCCAGCCTGGCTTCACGGACGGGGAATTCACCCCTCCACTTT
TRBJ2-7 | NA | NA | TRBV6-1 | CASSAEDLGGYYEQYF | TGTGCCAGCAGTGCGGAGGACCTTGGAGGGTATTACGAGCAGTACTTC
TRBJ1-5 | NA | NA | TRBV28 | CASSFRGVLNQPQHF | TGTGCCAGCAGTTTCCGGGGGGTACTCAATCAGCCCCAGCATTTT
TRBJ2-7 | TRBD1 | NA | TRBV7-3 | CAILPNSDRGPYTFLYEQYF | TGTGCCATCCTCCCAAATTCGGACAGGGGGCCCTACACTTTCCTCTACGAGCAGTACTTC
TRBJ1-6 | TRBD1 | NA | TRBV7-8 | CASSSDRATEIKPLHF | TGTGCCAGCAGCTCCGACAGGGCTACCGAAATCAAACCCCTCCACTTT
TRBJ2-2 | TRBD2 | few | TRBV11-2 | CASSLAPGGISGELFF | TGTGCCAGCAGCTTAGCCCCGGGAGGGATCTCCGGGGAGCTGTTTTTT
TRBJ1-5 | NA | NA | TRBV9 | CASSRASDNQPQHF | TGTGCCAGCAGCCGTGCCAGTGACAATCAGCCCCAGCATTTT
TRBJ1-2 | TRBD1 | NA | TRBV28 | CATITGGESYGYTF | TGTGCCACCATTACAGGGGGCGAGAGCTATGGCTACACCTTC
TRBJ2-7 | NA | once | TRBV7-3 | CAPEPEQYF | TGTGCTCCCGAGCCCGAGCAGTACTTC
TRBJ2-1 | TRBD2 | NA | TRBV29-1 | CSVDVRAGGNEQFF | TGCAGCGTTGATGTTCGCGCGGGAGGCAATGAGCAGTTCTTC
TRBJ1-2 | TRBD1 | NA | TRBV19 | CASSIDRAAGYTF | TGTGCCAGTAGCATTGACAGGGCGGCTGGCTACACCTTC
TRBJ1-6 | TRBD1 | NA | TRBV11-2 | CASSPGTANSPLHF | TGTGCCAGCAGCCCTGGGACAGCCAATTCACCCCTCCACTTT
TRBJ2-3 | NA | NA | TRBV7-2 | CASSLELQSTDTQYF | TGTGCCAGCAGCTTAGAGTTACAGAGCACAGATACGCAGTATTTT
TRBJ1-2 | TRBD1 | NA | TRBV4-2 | CASSLPDRGGYTF | TGTGCCAGCAGCCTCCCGGACAGGGGTGGCTACACCTTC
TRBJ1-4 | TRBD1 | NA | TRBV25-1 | CASSDQGVDEKLFF | TGTGCCAGCAGTGATCAGGGGGTGGATGAAAAACTGTTTTTT
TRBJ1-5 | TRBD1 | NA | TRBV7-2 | CASSPRQGANQPQHF | TGTGCCAGCAGCCCGAGACAGGGAGCCAATCAGCCCCAGCATTTT
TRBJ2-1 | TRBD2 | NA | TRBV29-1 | CSAISGSKDNEQFF | TGCAGTGCCATTAGCGGGAGTAAAGACAATGAGCAGTTCTTC
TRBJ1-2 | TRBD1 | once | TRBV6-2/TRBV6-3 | CASSFNPKTGTDNYGYTF | TGTGCCAGCAGTTTTAACCCTAAGACCGGGACAGATAACTATGGCTACACCTTC
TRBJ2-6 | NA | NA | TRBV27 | CASSPIGTPNSGANVLTF | TGTGCCAGCAGTCCCATCGGGACACCTAACTCTGGGGCCAACGTCCTGACTTTC
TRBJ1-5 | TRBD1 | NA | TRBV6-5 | CASGGQTGHNQPQHF | TGTGCCAGCGGGGGACAGACCGGCCACAATCAGCCCCAGCATTTT
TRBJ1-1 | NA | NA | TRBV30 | CACLTGSEAFF | TGTGCCTGCCTGACGGGGAGTGAAGCTTTCTTT
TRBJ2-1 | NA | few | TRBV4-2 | CASSQSEQLYNEQFF | TGTGCCAGCAGCCAAAGCGAGCAGCTGTACAATGAGCAGTTCTTC
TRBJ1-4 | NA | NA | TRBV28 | CASSFWSTTTNEKLFF | TGTGCCAGCAGTTTCTGGTCGACAACAACTAATGAAAAACTGTTTTTT
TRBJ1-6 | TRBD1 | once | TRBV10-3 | CAITQTGLNSPLHF | TGTGCCATCACCCAGACAGGGCTTAATTCACCCCTCCACTTT